The present TCR beta chain was sequenced within a study of regulatory T cells in long-lasting Graves disease. Overall study findings and caveats: The sample size was small, and this may have reduced accuracy. There were preferences for TRBV28, TRBJ1-2 and TRBJ2-5 in persistent disease. Persistent patients had more shared public clonotypes (around 2,800) than new patients (around 1,000).

Library construction for TCR beta used iRepertoire HTBI primers and Arm-PCR of CDR3 regions. Each CDR3 protein gets one entry after TCRdb re-called the multiplex PCR reads with MiXCR. The sample carries 300,000 or so distinct CDR3 sequences, around 20% recorded once. CDR3 size: 16 residues. From germline, CDR1 is SGHRS and CDR2 YFSETQ. V was clipped by 1 base and J by 0 bases; unmatched bases: 6. Time point: persistent/refractory GD, antithyroid drugs over 5 years with positive TRAb. PBMC RNA was the source of the TCR library. This clonotype has more than one count but fewer than ten. The antigen remains unidentified.

The receptor was derived from a female donor with Graves disease. The chain carries TRBV5-1 and TRBJ1-1; TRBD1 agrees at 7 bases. The starting material was peripheral blood mononuclear cells (PBMCs), obtained when the disease was refractory, from a patient treated with antithyroid drugs. The CDR3 DNA follows: TGCGCCAGCAGCTTGTTCTGGGACAGAGTGAACACTGAAGCTTTCTTT. This translates into CASSLFWDRVNTEAFF.